The next 30 T cell receptor beta chains were all read from a single sample in a study of blood T cell repertoires in COVID-19. Data came from immunoSEQ multiplex PCR; TCRdb stores just in-frame clones and leaves some out. The table lists 170,000 or so clones, 87% of them singletons. Sequences were obtained from peripheral blood. These TCRs come from a woman aged 70-85 years with COVID-19, enrolled during active disease.

This chain connects TRBV30 to TRBJ2-7; the match to TRBD2 covers 7 bases. This CDR3 contains 15 residues. CDR1 GTSNPN and CDR2 SVGIG come from the germline V gene (reference sequence). J was trimmed by 2 bases and V by 6 bases; bases with no gene match: 13. CDR3: CACRESAGRAYEQYF. The CDR3 nucleotides read TGTGCCTGCCGGGAATCAGCGGGAAGGGCCTACGAGCAGTACTTC.

J is TRBJ2-7 and V is TRBV5-5, with 10 bases identical to TRBD1. Germline V gene lookup returns CDR1 SGHKS and CDR2 YYEKEE (reference sequence). The CDR3 has 15 residues. The V segment lost 3 bases and the J segment 7 bases; nucleotides outside the gene matches: 10. CDR3 region: CASSWTRQGAREQYF. The CDR3 nucleotides are TGTGCCAGCAGCTGGACGCGACAGGGGGCGAGGGAGCAGTACTTC. Full variable domain (remainder filled in from reference TRBV5-5 and TRBJ2-7): DAGVTQSPTHLIKTRGQQVTLRCSPISGHKSVSWYQQVLGQGPQFIFQYYEKEERGRGNFPDRFSARQFPNYSSELNVNALLLGDSALYLCASSWTRQGAREQYFGPGTRLTVT.

The gene calls are TRBV3-1 (or the pseudogene TRBV3-2) and TRBJ1-1, with 9 bases matching TRBD1. The germline V gene encodes CDR1 LGHDT and CDR2 YNNKEL (reference sequence). V gave up 9 bases and J gave up 1 base; unmatched junction bases: 3. There are 13 residues in the CDR3. CDR3 coding DNA: TGTGCCAGTCGACAGGGGGAGAACACTGAAGCTTTCTTT. Its translation is CASRQGENTEAFF.

This clone appeared once. The chain carries TRBV6-2 or TRBV6-3 and TRBJ1-5; a possible D gene is TRBD1 (5 bases). V lost 5 bases, J lost 0 bases, and 11 bases lay in between. CDR3 length equals 15 residues. Germline assignment: CDR1 MNHEY and CDR2 SVGEGT. CDR3 DNA sequence: TGTGCCAGCAGTCGACAGATTAATAGCAATCAGCCCCAGCATTTT. This encodes CASSRQINSNQPQHF.

The chain links TRBV6-2 or TRBV6-3 to TRBJ2-1, with 7 bases aligning to TRBD1. The V gene end was trimmed by 5 bases and the J gene end by 4 bases; junction bases not matched to a gene: 8. Germline assignment: CDR1 MNHEY and CDR2 SVGEGT. The CDR3 has 15 amino acids. For the CDR3, the DNA is TGTGCCAGCAGTCCCAGGGGGATACCATACAATGAGCAGTTCTTC. Translating it yields CASSPRGIPYNEQFF.

The chain couples TRBV6-5 to TRBJ2-5, with a weak D call TRBD1 (6 bases). CDR1 MNHEY and CDR2 SVGAGI come from the germline V gene. CDR3 length: 15 amino acids. V was trimmed by 6 bases and J by 2 bases, leaving 16 bases between them. For the CDR3, the DNA is TGTGCCAGCAGCCCCACAGGGTCCCTACAAGAGACCCAGTACTTC. This translates into CASSPTGSLQETQYF.

This chain links TRBV4-2 with TRBJ2-2, with 7 bases that match TRBD1. V shed 4 bases, J shed 4 bases, and the junction held 6 bases outside the gene matches. CDR1 LGHNA and CDR2 YNFKEQ come from the germline V gene. This CDR3 contains 15 residues. The CDR3 nucleotides are TGTGCCAGCAGCCTAAGGGACAGCCTCACCGGGGAGCTGTTTTTT. The encoded protein is CASSLRDSLTGELFF.

The rearrangement links TRBV7-3 to TRBJ2-3; TRBD1 is a possible D gene (5 bases). The V end lost 1 base, the J end lost 2 bases, and 13 bases lay between the germline ends. In germline, CDR1 is SGHTA, CDR2 FQGTGA. The CDR3 sequence is 16 residues long. CDR3 nucleotide sequence: TGTGCCAGCAGCTTAAAGGTGGGGCCTTACACAGATACGCAGTATTTT. It yields the protein CASSLKVGPYTDTQYF.

V and J are TRBV29-1 and TRBJ2-2; D may be TRBD1 (6 bases). This CDR3 contains 12 residues. CDR1 SQVTM and CDR2 ANQGSEA come from the germline V gene. The V and J ends lost 4 bases and 5 bases respectively, with 8 bases between them. CDR3 DNA: TGCAGCGTTGGGGGGCGTACCGGGGAGCTGTTTTTT. Translating it yields CSVGGRTGELFF.

This rearrangement joins TRBV19 to TRBJ2-1, with D tentatively TRBD2 (6 bases). This CDR3 region has 13 residues. Germline-derived CDR1 and CDR2 are LNHDA and SQIVND (reference sequence). Between the trimmed V and J ends, which lost 6 bases and 4 bases, there was a span of 10 bases. The CDR3 sequence: CASSLSGYNEQFF. Here the CDR3 DNA reads TGTGCCAGTAGCCTTAGCGGTTACAATGAGCAGTTCTTC. The full variable domain, rest sourced from reference TRBV19 and TRBJ2-1, is DGGITQSPKYLFRKEGQNVTLSCEQNLNHDAMYWYRQDPGQGLRLIYYSQIVNDFQKGDIAEGYSVSREKKESFPLTVTSAQKNPTAFYLCASSLSGYNEQFFGPGTRLTVL.

V gene TRBV11-2 combines with J gene TRBJ2-3, with a tentative D call TRBD1 (5 bases). Looked up from germline, CDR1 is SGHAT and CDR2 is FQNNGV. The V gene lost 5 bases and the J gene lost 5 bases, with 14 bases spanning the gap. CDR3 length: 14 residues. The CDR3 sequence is CASSPSPGIDTQYF. The CDR3 DNA reads as TGTGCCAGCAGCCCATCCCCAGGGATAGATACGCAGTATTTT.

The J gene is TRBJ1-1, the V gene TRBV29-1; 7 bases are a match to TRBD1. This CDR3 comprises 13 residues. CDR1 is SQVTM, CDR2 ANQGSEA, per germline. V trimming: 4 bases; J trimming: 0 bases; junction bases outside the gene matches: 2. In DNA form, the CDR3 reads TGCAGCGTTGCGGGACAGATGAACACTGAAGCTTTCTTT. Translating gives CSVAGQMNTEAFF.

The chain couples TRBV19 to TRBJ2-7; tentative D call: TRBD1 (6 bases). CDR1 is LNHDA and CDR2 is SQIVND in the germline V gene (reference sequence). Trimming removed 4 bases at V and 6 bases at J, with 10 bases between. The CDR3 length is 12 residues. In nucleotides, the CDR3 is TGTGCCAGTAGTAGCACAGGGACCGAGCAGTACTTC. It yields the protein CASSSTGTEQYF.

The V call is TRBV7-2, the J call TRBJ2-7, with 11 bases identical to TRBD1. Germline-derived CDR1 and CDR2 are SGHTA and FQGNSA. With 3 bases clipped from V and 10 bases from J, the junction kept 5 bases outside the gene matches. This CDR3 comprises 13 residues. DNA for the CDR3: TGTGCCAGCAGCTTGGACAGGGGGCGACTACAGTACTTC. This gives the protein CASSLDRGRLQYF.

The chain is built from TRBV6-5 and TRBJ2-7, with TRBD1 identical over 8 bases. The CDR3 has 13 amino acids. V shed 6 bases, J shed 6 bases, and the junction held 7 bases outside the gene matches. CDR1 is MNHEY and CDR2 is SVGAGI in the germline V gene. Written as DNA, the CDR3 is TGTGCCAGCAGACCCTGGACAGGGACCGAGCAGTACTTC. Amino acid sequence: CASRPWTGTEQYF.

This sequence joins TRBV11-2 and TRBJ2-7; unclear D gene. CDR1 is SGHAT, CDR2 FQNNGV, per germline. This CDR3 is 12 amino acids long. V shed 5 bases and J shed 2 bases, with 7 bases lying between them. The CDR3 bases are TGTGCCAGCAGCCCCCACACCTACGAGCAGTACTTC. This translates into CASSPHTYEQYF. Looking up the rest from reference TRBV11-2 and TRBJ2-7 gives the full variable domain: EAGVAQSPRYKIIEKRQSVAFWCNPISGHATLYWYQQILGQGPKLLIQFQNNGVVDDSQLPKDRFSAERLKGVDSTLKIQPAKLEDSAVYLCASSPHTYEQYFGPGTRLTVT.

The chain uses TRBV11-3 and TRBJ2-2; D possibly corresponds to TRBD2 (6 bases). The CDR3 runs 16 residues. The germline V gene encodes CDR1 SGHNT and CDR2 YENEEA. Trimming stripped 3 bases from V and 0 bases from J, with 11 bases between. CDR3 residues: CASSFLAGTNTGELFF. The CDR3 DNA reads as TGTGCCAGCAGCTTCCTGGCGGGAACGAACACCGGGGAGCTGTTTTTT.

This clone was seen just once. The V call is TRBV19, the J call TRBJ1-5; D not resolved. The CDR3 extends over 12 amino acids. Germline-derived CDR1 and CDR2 are LNHDA and SQIVND (reference sequence). V gave up 3 bases and J gave up 10 bases, with 10 bases separating them. The CDR3, as DNA: TGTGCCAGTAGTATTTGGGGAGGCCCCCAGCATTTT. Encoded protein: CASSIWGGPQHF. Complete variable domain (other parts from reference TRBV19 and TRBJ1-5): DGGITQSPKYLFRKEGQNVTLSCEQNLNHDAMYWYRQDPGQGLRLIYYSQIVNDFQKGDIAEGYSVSREKKESFPLTVTSAQKNPTAFYLCASSIWGGPQHFGDGTRLSIL.

The chain uses TRBV29-1 and TRBJ2-1; TRBD2 agrees at 8 bases. Germline CDR1 SQVTM, CDR2 ANQGSEA. The CDR3 spans 15 residues. V lost 7 bases to trimming and J lost 3 bases; unmatched junction nucleotides: 11. The CDR3 region is CSAYGAGANYNEQFF. CDR3 coding DNA: TGCAGCGCCTACGGAGCGGGAGCTAACTACAATGAGCAGTTCTTC.

The chain links TRBV20-1 to TRBJ2-2; D remains ambiguous. Germline CDR1 is DFQATT and CDR2 is SNEGSKA (reference sequence). The CDR3 sequence is 13 residues long. V lost 3 bases, J lost 5 bases, and 10 bases lay in between. CDR3 residues: CSASFPFTGELFF. The CDR3 bases are TGCAGTGCTAGTTTTCCGTTTACCGGGGAGCTGTTTTTT.

The rearrangement uses TRBV27 and TRBJ1-1; D perhaps matches TRBD1 (5 bases). The germline V gene has CDR1 MNHEY and CDR2 SMNVEV (reference sequence). CDR3 size: 15 residues. Trimming removed 4 bases from V and 0 bases from J, with 12 bases in between. The CDR3 DNA reads as TGTGCCAGCAGTTCCCATCGGGGGTTGAACACTGAAGCTTTCTTT. Protein product: CASSSHRGLNTEAFF.

The chain has TRBV2 and TRBJ2-7; the match to TRBD2 covers 9 bases. The CDR3 is 14 amino acids. The V and J ends lost 5 bases and 1 base, in that order; junction bases with no gene match: 3. Per germline, CDR1 SNHLY and CDR2 FYNNEI. The chain's CDR3 is CASSSSGVSYEQYF. The CDR3 DNA sequence: TGTGCCAGCAGTTCTAGCGGGGTATCCTACGAGCAGTACTTC.

Only a few counts were recorded for this clone. The chain couples TRBV3-1 (or the pseudogene TRBV3-2) to TRBJ1-6; a possible D gene is TRBD1 (6 bases). The length of the CDR3 is 16 residues. Per the germline V gene, CDR1 is LGHDT and CDR2 is YNNKEL (reference sequence). Trimming removed 0 bases at V and 5 bases at J, with 11 bases between. In DNA, the CDR3 is TGTGCCAGCAGCCAAGATCCGCAGGGGAATAATTCACCCCTCCACTTT. It yields the protein CASSQDPQGNNSPLHF.

V usage is TRBV27 and J usage is TRBJ1-5, with D unclear. CDR1 MNHEY and CDR2 SMNVEV come from the germline V gene (reference sequence). The V end lost 0 bases, the J end lost 5 bases, and 11 bases lay between the germline ends. The CDR3 runs to 15 residues. The chain's CDR3 is CASSLSGGWHQPQHF. CDR3 coding DNA: TGTGCCAGCAGTTTATCCGGCGGGTGGCATCAGCCCCAGCATTTT.

This clone was counted many times. The chain employs TRBV4-1 and TRBJ1-2; no firm D call. CDR1 and CDR2 from the germline V gene are MGHRA and YSYEKL. The CDR3 loop spans 17 amino acids. V was clipped by 0 bases and J by 5 bases, with 19 bases between them. CDR3 residues: CASSQDLRPDAYYGYTF. In DNA form, the CDR3 reads TGCGCCAGCAGCCAAGATTTGCGGCCAGACGCCTATTATGGCTACACCTTC.

This chain uses TRBV19 with TRBJ1-1; weak D call: TRBD1 (6 bases). The CDR3 runs 13 residues. V lost 3 bases to trimming and J lost 5 bases, with 10 bases between them. The germline CDR1 and CDR2 sequences are LNHDA and SQIVND (reference sequence). This CDR3 reads CASSMGAWTEAFF. The DNA for the CDR3 is TGTGCCAGTAGTATGGGGGCCTGGACTGAAGCTTTCTTT.

The CDR3 protein is CASSPDSSGNTIYF. The CDR3 DNA reads as TGTGCCAGCTCCCCGGACAGCTCTGGAAACACCATATATTTT. The chain links TRBV18 to TRBJ1-3; tentatively, D is TRBD1 (6 bases). The V and J ends lost 6 bases and 0 bases respectively, with 9 bases between them. Germline CDR1 reads KGHSH; CDR2 reads LQKENI. This CDR3 is 14 amino acids long.

The V gene is TRBV29-1, the J gene TRBJ2-1; 10 nucleotides align to TRBD2. V shed 3 bases, J shed 9 bases, and the junction held 5 bases outside the gene matches. The CDR3 totals 13 residues. From germline, CDR1 is SQVTM and CDR2 ANQGSEA. CDR3 in amino acids: CSVDLAGVFEQFF. The CDR3 DNA reads TGCAGCGTTGACCTAGCGGGAGTTTTTGAGCAGTTCTTC.

There are a few counts of this clone. The J gene is TRBJ1-5, the V gene TRBV6-5; D is perhaps TRBD1 (6 bases). This CDR3 is built from 14 residues. Germline V CDR1 and CDR2: MNHEY, SVGAGI. With 2 bases removed from V and 6 bases from J, the gap between germline ends came to 11 bases. CDR3 nucleotides: TGTGCCAGCAGTTACGGGGGGGGCGGTCAGCCCCAGCATTTT. This gives the protein CASSYGGGGQPQHF.

V is TRBV29-1 and J is TRBJ1-2; D unresolved. V was trimmed by 2 bases and J by 0 bases, leaving 7 bases between them. Germline values: CDR1 SQVTM, CDR2 ANQGSEA. This CDR3 contains 13 residues. Here the CDR3 DNA reads TGCAGCGTTGAACGTCAGACTAACTATGGCTACACCTTC. As protein: CSVERQTNYGYTF.